This T cell receptor beta chain was documented in a study of early T cells in non-severe SARS-CoV-2 infection. Study as a whole: The input, bulk RNA from unsorted whole blood, was sequenced, and chains were unpaired. The study, taken as a whole, reports: In VDJdb matching, anti-spike CD8 responses were favored while private and CD4 specificities went missing.

This clonotype turned up a few times. Its antigen remains unknown. Trimming took off 3 bases at V and 8 bases at J, with 11 bases between the two ends. CDR3 length: 13 residues. CDR1 and CDR2 from the germline V gene are SEHNR and FQNEAQ (reference sequence). Unique molecular identifiers tagged individual cDNA molecules. Each CDR3 protein gets one entry after TCRdb re-called the 5' RACE reads with MiXCR. The table lists around 70,000 distinct CDR3 sequences, roughly a tenth of them singletons. The sequencing sample was made of whole blood. This chain connects TRBV7-9 to TRBJ2-4; no reliable D call. The sequence derives from an adult who was a healthcare worker with PCR-confirmed SARS-CoV-2 infection or an uninfected control (not recorded which). The CDR3: CASSFHGNHIQYF. In DNA form, the CDR3 reads TGTGCCAGCAGCTTCCATGGAAATCACATTCAGTACTTC.